In its sample, the clone carrying this T cell receptor (beta chain) was seen a few times. Its specificity is unknown. The sample is drawn from a study of persistence of HIV-infected CD4 T cells. The immunoSEQ assay was version 4, run in survey mode. Profiled with immunoSEQ multiplex PCR; TCRdb holds only in-frame clones, not every one. The data show 35,000 to 50,000 clones, about nine tenths seen once. Cells were stimulated nonspecifically with anti-CD3/anti-CD28 magnetic beads. Sorting of responding CD4+ T cells relied on upregulated CD40 ligand together with CD69. CD8-depleted PBMCs were stimulated less than 20 hours with anti-CD28/CD49d costimulation, CD40-blocking antibody and enfuvirtide. The length of the CDR3 is 13 residues. V lost 3 bases, J lost 5 bases, and 10 bases lay in between.

This sequence joins TRBV12-3 or TRBV12-4 and TRBJ1-1, with a weak D call TRBD1 (6 bases). The specimen comprised CD4+ T cells sorted from PBMCs after approximately 18-hour stimulation, sampled from a patient who received antiretroviral therapy. The sequence was obtained from an adult man with HIV who was CMV-seropositive. CDR3 loop: CASSFHRETEAFF. Written as DNA, the CDR3 is TGTGCCAGCAGTTTTCACAGGGAGACTGAAGCTTTCTTT.